One and the same sample provided the 9 T cell receptor beta chains below, sequenced in a study of cytomegalovirus exposure and HLA in healthy donors. Researchers ran the PCR with 60 Vbeta and 13 Jbeta primers. TCRdb keeps only in-frame clones here, not all; method: immunoSEQ multiplex PCR. The sample records approximately 130,000 clones, 78% being singletons. The sample taken for sequencing was PBMCs. The receptors were sampled from a woman aged 40 to 50 in good health and CMV-seronegative.

There are a few counts of this clone. The chain couples TRBV28 to TRBJ2-2; TRBD1 is a possible D gene (5 bases). Per the germline V gene, CDR1 is MDHEN and CDR2 is SYDVKM. The V end was cut by 1 base, the J end by 6 bases, with 6 bases between. The CDR3 has 13 residues. CDR3 bases: TGTGCCAGCAGTTTATTCAGGGCCGGGGAGCTGTTTTTT. Residues: CASSLFRAGELFF. The full variable domain, completed using reference TRBV28 and TRBJ2-2, is DVKVTQSSRYLVKRTGEKVFLECVQDMDHENMFWYRQDPGLGLRLIYFSYDVKMKEKGDIPEGYSVSREKKERFSLILESASTNQTSMYLCASSLFRAGELFFGEGSRLTVL.

This rearrangement joins TRBV15 to TRBJ1-3; D is perhaps TRBD1 (5 bases). Trimming shortened V by 0 bases and J by 4 bases, and 19 bases separated the two germline ends. The CDR3 length is 18 residues. CDR1 LNHNV and CDR2 YYDKDF come from the germline V gene (reference sequence). CDR3 loop: CATSRDYGQGSEGNTIYF. The CDR3 region has the DNA TGTGCCACCAGCAGAGATTACGGTCAGGGCAGCGAAGGAAACACCATATATTTT. The full variable domain, with the rest looked up from reference TRBV15 and TRBJ1-3, is DAMVIQNPRYQVTQFGKPVTLSCSQTLNHNVMYWYQQKSSQAPKLLFHYYDKDFNNEADTPDNFQSRRPNTSFCFLDIRSPGLGDTAMYLCATSRDYGQGSEGNTIYFGEGSWLTVV.

V usage is TRBV28 and J usage is TRBJ2-2; 10 nucleotides agree with TRBD1. Germline V gene data show CDR1 as MDHEN and CDR2 as SYDVKM. CDR3 length equals 15 residues. V lost 5 bases and J lost 4; bases outside the gene matches: 4. For the CDR3, the DNA is TGTGCCAGCAGTCGACAGGGGGCAGGCACCGGGGAGCTGTTTTTT. This encodes CASSRQGAGTGELFF.

The chain recombines TRBV11-2 with TRBJ2-7; D may be TRBD2 (5 bases). CDR1 is SGHAT and CDR2 is FQNNGV in the germline V gene. The CDR3 is made up of 14 amino acids. Trimming shortened V by 0 bases and J by 7 bases, and 13 bases separated the two germline ends. CDR3 nucleotide sequence: TGTGCCAGCAGCTTAGAGTTGCCCCCGGGGGAGCAGTACTTC. Translating it yields CASSLELPPGEQYF.

The chain uses TRBV7-2 and TRBJ1-1; D is unclear. Germline assignment: CDR1 SGHTA and CDR2 FQGNSA. V was cut by 3 bases and J by 0 bases, with 8 bases left in between. The CDR3 consists of 14 residues. CDR3 region: CASSFSGVNTEAFF. CDR3 DNA: TGTGCCAGCAGCTTTAGCGGGGTGAACACTGAAGCTTTCTTT.

This clone was counted once. The chain is built from TRBV19 and TRBJ1-1, with D tentatively TRBD1 (5 bases). The CDR3 sequence is 13 residues long. With 5 bases removed from V and 3 bases from J, the gap between germline ends came to 10 bases. The germline CDR1 and CDR2 sequences are LNHDA and SQIVND (reference sequence). DNA of the CDR3: TGTGCCAGTAGTCGTACCAGGGACACTGAAGCTTTCTTT. The encoded protein is CASSRTRDTEAFF.

V is TRBV7-9 and J is TRBJ2-7; 8 bases align to TRBD2. The J segment lost 2 bases and the V segment lost 4 bases, leaving 4 bases of the junction unmatched. Germline CDR1 SEHNR, CDR2 FQNEAQ (reference sequence). The CDR3 has 14 amino acids. CDR3 bases: TGTGCCAGCAGCTCGGGGGGGTCCCCCTACGAGCAGTACTTC. This encodes CASSSGGSPYEQYF.

V and J are TRBV6-5 and TRBJ1-1; no reliable D call. Germline CDR1 and CDR2: MNHEY and SVGAGI. This CDR3 comprises 16 residues. V gave up 2 bases and J gave up 0 bases, with 13 bases separating them. In DNA, the CDR3 is TGTGCCAGCAGTTACGCGCCCGGCAGGATGAACACTGAAGCTTTCTTT. Translating gives CASSYAPGRMNTEAFF.

The chain links TRBV2 to TRBJ2-7; D is unresolved. Per germline, CDR1 SNHLY and CDR2 FYNNEI. The ends were cut back, 6 bases at V and 3 bases at J, with 6 bases in the middle. This CDR3 has 11 residues. The CDR3: CASSLVYEQYF. DNA of the CDR3: TGTGCCAGCAGCCTAGTCTACGAGCAGTACTTC. Looking up the rest from reference TRBV2 and TRBJ2-7 gives the full variable domain: EPEVTQTPSHQVTQMGQEVILRCVPISNHLYFYWYRQILGQKVEFLVSFYNNEISEKSEIFDDQFSVERPDGSNFTLKIRSTKLEDSAMYFCASSLVYEQYFGPGTRLTVT.